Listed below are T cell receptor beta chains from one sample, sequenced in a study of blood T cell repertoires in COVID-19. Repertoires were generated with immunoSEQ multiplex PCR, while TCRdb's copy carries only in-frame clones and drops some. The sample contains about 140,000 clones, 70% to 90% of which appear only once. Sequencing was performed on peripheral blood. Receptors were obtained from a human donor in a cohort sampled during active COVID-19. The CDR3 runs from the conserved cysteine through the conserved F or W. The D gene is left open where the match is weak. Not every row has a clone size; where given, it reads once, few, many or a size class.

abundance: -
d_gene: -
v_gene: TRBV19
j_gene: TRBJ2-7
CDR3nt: TGTGCCAGTAGTATAGTCGGAGGGGTCGAGCAGTACTTC
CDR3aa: CASSIVGGVEQYF

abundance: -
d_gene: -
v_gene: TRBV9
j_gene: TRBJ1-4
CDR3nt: TGTGCCAGCAGCCCTCGGAGGGATACAACTAATGAAAAACTGTTTTTT
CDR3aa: CASSPRRDTTNEKLFF

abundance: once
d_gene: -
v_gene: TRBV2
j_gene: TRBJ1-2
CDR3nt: TGTGCCAGCAGTGAACCAGGGGTGCGGCGTGGCTACACCTTC
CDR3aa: CASSEPGVRRGYTF

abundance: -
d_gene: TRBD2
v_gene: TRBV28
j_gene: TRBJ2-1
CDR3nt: TGTGCCACTTTGCGGGGGTTGACCTACAATGAGCAGTTCTTC
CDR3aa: CATLRGLTYNEQFF

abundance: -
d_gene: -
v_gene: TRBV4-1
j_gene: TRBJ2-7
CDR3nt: TGCGCCAGCAGCCAAGATGGCCCCGGGACTTTCCCCGTCGAGCAGTACTTC
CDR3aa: CASSQDGPGTFPVEQYF

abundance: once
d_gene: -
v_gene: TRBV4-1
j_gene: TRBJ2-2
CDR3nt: TGCGCCAGCAGCCATCCCTCGTGGGACAACAAAGGGGGCACCGGGGAGCTGTTTTTT
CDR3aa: CASSHPSWDNKGGTGELFF

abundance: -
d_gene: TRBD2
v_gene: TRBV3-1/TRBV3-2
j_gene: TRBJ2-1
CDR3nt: TGTGCCAGCAGTCAAGGACTAGCGGGGGGGCGAGGTGAGCAGTTCTTC
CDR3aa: CASSQGLAGGRGEQFF

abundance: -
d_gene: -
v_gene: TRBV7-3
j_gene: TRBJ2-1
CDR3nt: TGTGCCAGCAGCTTAGATTTGGGGGCCGGTTTAAAGGAGCAGTTCTTC
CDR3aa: CASSLDLGAGLKEQFF

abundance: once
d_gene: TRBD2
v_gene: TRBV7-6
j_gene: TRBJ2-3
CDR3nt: TGTGCCAGCAGCTCCGCTAGCGGGGCCAGCACAGATACGCAGTATTTT
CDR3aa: CASSSASGASTDTQYF

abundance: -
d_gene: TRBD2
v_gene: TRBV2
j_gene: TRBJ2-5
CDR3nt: TGTGCCAGCAGTTTAGTCGGGAGGGCCCCGGAGACCCAGTACTTC
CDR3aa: CASSLVGRAPETQYF

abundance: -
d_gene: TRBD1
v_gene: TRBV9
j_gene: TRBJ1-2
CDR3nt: TGTGCCAGCAGCGTAGCCGGAGCCGGGACAGTTCAAGGTGGCTACACCTTC
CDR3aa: CASSVAGAGTVQGGYTF

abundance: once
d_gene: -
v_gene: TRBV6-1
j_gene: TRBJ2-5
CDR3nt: TGTGCCAGCAGTGAAGGGTCTAGTTTGGAGACCCAGTACTTC
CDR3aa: CASSEGSSLETQYF

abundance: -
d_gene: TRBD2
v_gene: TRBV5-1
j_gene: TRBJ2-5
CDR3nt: TGCGCCAGCAGCTTGACTAGCGGTCAAGAGACCCAGTACTTC
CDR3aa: CASSLTSGQETQYF

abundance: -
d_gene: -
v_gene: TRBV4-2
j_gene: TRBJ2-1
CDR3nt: TGTGCCAGCAGCCCACCCCTTGAGGGGGTTTCTAATGAGCAGTTCTTC
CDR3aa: CASSPPLEGVSNEQFF

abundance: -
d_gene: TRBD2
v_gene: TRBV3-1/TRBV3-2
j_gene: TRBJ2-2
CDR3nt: TGTGCCAGCAGCCAAGCCCTGACTAGCGTCGACACCGGGGAGCTGTTTTTT
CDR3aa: CASSQALTSVDTGELFF

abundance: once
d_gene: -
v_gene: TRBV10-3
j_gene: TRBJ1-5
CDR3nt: TGTGCCATCAGTGAGGCAACTTATAATCAGCCCCAGCATTTT
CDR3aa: CAISEATYNQPQHF

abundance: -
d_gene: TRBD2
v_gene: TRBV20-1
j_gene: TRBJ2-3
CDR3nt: TGCAGTGCTAGTACTAGCGGCTCCACAGATACGCAGTATTTT
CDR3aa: CSASTSGSTDTQYF

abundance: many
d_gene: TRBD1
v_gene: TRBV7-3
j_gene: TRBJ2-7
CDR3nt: TGTGCCAGCACCAACCCCCGCCGATTACCGGGACAGCTACTCTACGAGCAGTACTTC
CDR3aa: CASTNPRRLPGQLLYEQYF

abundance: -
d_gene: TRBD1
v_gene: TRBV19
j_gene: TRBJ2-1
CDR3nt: TGTGCCAGTAGTATAGATCATAAAGGGACAGGGTACAATGAGCAGTTCTTC
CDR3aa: CASSIDHKGTGYNEQFF

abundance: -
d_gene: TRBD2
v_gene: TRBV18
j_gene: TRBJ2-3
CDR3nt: TGTGCCAGCTCCCAAGCGGGGGGGCCGACAGATACGCAGTATTTT
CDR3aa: CASSQAGGPTDTQYF

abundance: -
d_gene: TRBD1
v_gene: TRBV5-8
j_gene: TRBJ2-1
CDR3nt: TGTGCCAGCAGCTCAACCGGGACAGGGGGCGGTGAGCAGTTCTTC
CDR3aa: CASSSTGTGGGEQFF

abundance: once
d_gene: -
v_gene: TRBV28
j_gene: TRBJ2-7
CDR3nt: TGTGCCAGCAGTTTACCATTTACGGTCCCCTACGAGCAGTACTTC
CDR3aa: CASSLPFTVPYEQYF

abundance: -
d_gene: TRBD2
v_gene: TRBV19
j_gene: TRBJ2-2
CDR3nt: TGTGCCAGTAGTATGGGCGGGAGATACACCGGGGAGCTGTTTTTT
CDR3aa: CASSMGGRYTGELFF

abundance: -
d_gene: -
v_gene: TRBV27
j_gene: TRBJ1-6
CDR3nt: TGTGCCAGCAGTTCCCAACGGGGGGGTAATGATTCACCCCTCCACTTT
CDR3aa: CASSSQRGGNDSPLHF

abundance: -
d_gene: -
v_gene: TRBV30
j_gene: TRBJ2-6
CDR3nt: TGTGCCTGGAGACCAAGACAGGCCTCTCTCTCTGGGGCCAACGTCCTGACTTTC
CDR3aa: CAWRPRQASLSGANVLTF

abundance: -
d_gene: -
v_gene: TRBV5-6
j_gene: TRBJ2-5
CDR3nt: TGTGCCAGCAGCTTGGCTAGCTCGGAGACCCAGTACTTC
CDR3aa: CASSLASSETQYF

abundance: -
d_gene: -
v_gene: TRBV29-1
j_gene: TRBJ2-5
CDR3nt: TGCAGCGTCGGGTCCGACAGACTTCTACGAGAGACCCAGTACTTC
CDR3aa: CSVGSDRLLRETQYF

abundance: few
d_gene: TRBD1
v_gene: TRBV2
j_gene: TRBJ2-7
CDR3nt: TGTGCCAGCAGTGCCGGGACAGAAGTTTACGAGCAGTACTTC
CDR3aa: CASSAGTEVYEQYF

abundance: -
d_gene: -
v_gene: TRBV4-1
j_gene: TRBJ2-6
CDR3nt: TGCGCCAGCAGCCAAGTGTACTCTGGGGCCAACGTCCTGACTTTC
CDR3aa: CASSQVYSGANVLTF

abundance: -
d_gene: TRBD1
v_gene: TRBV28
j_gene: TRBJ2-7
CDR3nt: TGTGCCAGCAGATTGACAGGGGCCCGCGAGCAGTACTTC
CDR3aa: CASRLTGAREQYF

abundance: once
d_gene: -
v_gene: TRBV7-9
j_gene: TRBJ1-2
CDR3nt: TGTGCCAGCAGCTTAGGCGCAGGGGCTAACTATGGCTACACCTTC
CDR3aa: CASSLGAGANYGYTF

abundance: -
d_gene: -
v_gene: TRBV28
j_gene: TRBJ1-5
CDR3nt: TGTGCCAGCAATGGACAGAGCAATCAGCCCCAGCATTTT
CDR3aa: CASNGQSNQPQHF

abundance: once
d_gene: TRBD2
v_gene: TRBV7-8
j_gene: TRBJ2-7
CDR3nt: TGTGCCAGCAGTGGGGTGTACGGGACTAGCGGCTCCGAGCAGTACTTC
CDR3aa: CASSGVYGTSGSEQYF

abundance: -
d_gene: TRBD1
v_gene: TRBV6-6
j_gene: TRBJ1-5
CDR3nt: TGTGCCAGCAGTTTACCAGGACAGGGGCTAAATCAGCCCCAGCATTTT
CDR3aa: CASSLPGQGLNQPQHF

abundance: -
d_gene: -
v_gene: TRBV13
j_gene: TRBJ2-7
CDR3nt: TGTGCCAGCAGCTTAGGGATGGTGGGAGGGGGAAGCGAGCAGTACTTC
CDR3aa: CASSLGMVGGGSEQYF

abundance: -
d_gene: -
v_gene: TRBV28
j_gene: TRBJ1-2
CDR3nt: TGTGCCAGCAGTTCCCGTTGGCAGAAGAACTATGGCTACACCTTC
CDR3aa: CASSSRWQKNYGYTF

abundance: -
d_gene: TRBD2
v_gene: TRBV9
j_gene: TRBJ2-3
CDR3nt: TGTGCCAGCAGCGTATCCAGTGGGATAGCGGGGGACCCAAGCACAGATACGCAGTATTTT
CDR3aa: CASSVSSGIAGDPSTDTQYF

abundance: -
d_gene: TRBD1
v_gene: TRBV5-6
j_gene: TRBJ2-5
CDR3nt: TGTGCCAGCAGCTTGGGGGACAGGGGGTCCCACCAAGAGACCCAGTACTTC
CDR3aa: CASSLGDRGSHQETQYF

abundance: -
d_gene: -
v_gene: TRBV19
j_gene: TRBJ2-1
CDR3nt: TGTGCCAGTAGTCATACGGCAGGGGCCCCTTCCCCCCCTTCCAGTGAGCAGTTCTTC
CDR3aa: CASSHTAGAPSPPSSEQFF

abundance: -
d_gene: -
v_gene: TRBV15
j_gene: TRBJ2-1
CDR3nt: TGTGCCACCAGCAGAGGCGATAAGACTAGCAATGAGCAGTTCTTC
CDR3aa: CATSRGDKTSNEQFF

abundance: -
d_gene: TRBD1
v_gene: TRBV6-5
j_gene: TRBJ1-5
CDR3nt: TGTGCCAGCAGTTCCCCGGGACAGGGGGCCGGTCAGCCCCAGCATTTT
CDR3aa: CASSSPGQGAGQPQHF

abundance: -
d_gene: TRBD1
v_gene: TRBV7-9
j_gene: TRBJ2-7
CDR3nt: TGTGCCAGCAGCTTACTGCCCGGGACAGGGGCGCGAAGTGGCGAGCAGTACTTC
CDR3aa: CASSLLPGTGARSGEQYF

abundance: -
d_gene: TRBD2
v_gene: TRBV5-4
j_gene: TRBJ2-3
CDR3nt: TGTGCCAGCAGCTTGGATCCGGGGGGGACTAGCACAGATACGCAGTATTTT
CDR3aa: CASSLDPGGTSTDTQYF

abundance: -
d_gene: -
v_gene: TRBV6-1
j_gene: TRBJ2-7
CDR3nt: TGTGCCAGCAGTGAATCAGCAGGGCGCGAGCAGTACTTC
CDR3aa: CASSESAGREQYF

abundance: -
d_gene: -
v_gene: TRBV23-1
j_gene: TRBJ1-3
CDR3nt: TGCGCCAGCAGTCTGCGATCCGGTGGGGCCAACGGAAACACCATATATTTT
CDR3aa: CASSLRSGGANGNTIYF

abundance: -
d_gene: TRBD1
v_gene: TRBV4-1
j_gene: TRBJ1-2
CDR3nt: TGCGCCAGCAGCCAAGCTGACAGGGATCGCTATGGCTACACCTTC
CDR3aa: CASSQADRDRYGYTF